This T cell receptor (beta chain) is from a study of post-analysis software for immune sequencing data. In the study overall: Patients had relapsing-remitting, secondary progressive or progressive-relapsing multiple sclerosis; some lacked subtype.

The library was made from cDNA and included unique molecular identifiers. TCRdb analysed the PCR reads with MiXCR anew, one entry per CDR3 protein. In the table there are around 770,000 distinct CDR3 sequences, 46% of which are singletons. This clonotype was seen a few times. The antigen is undetermined. Study outcomes and limitations: Strong co-clustering by F measure linked samples that shared a preparation batch. In multiple sclerosis, normalized Chao1 diversity was significantly below that of controls.

The clonotype originates from a girl aged 10 to 17 with multiple sclerosis. Sequenced sample: blood.

CDR3 loop: CAWSPDRGQPQHF. CDR3 bases: TGTGCCTGGAGTCCGGACAGGGGTCAGCCCCAGCATTTT. The genes are TRBV30 and TRBJ1-5, with 9 bases lining up with TRBD1. From germline, CDR1 is GTSNPN and CDR2 SVGIG (reference sequence). J was trimmed by 6 bases and V by 2 bases; bases with no gene match: 2. The CDR3 length is 13 residues.